This T cell receptor beta chain was sequenced during a study of cytomegalovirus exposure and HLA in healthy donors. The PCR ran on 60 Vbeta and 13 Jbeta primers. Profiling relied on immunoSEQ multiplex PCR, and the TCRdb table lists in-frame clones only, not all of them. This table holds more than 150,000 clones, roughly 77% found once. Comments on this clone: The antigen is not known.

General observations from the study: Association with HLA alleles at 0.05 false discovery rate was found for roughly 17,000 TCR beta sequences in a later analysis.

Germline assignment: CDR1 SNHLY and CDR2 FYNNEI. This CDR3 region has 16 residues. The V gene lost 6 bases and the J gene lost 2 bases, with 19 bases spanning the gap. The V and J genes are TRBV2 and TRBJ2-5; the D gene is possibly TRBD2 (6 bases). The sequenced sample was PBMCs. This clonotype originated in a woman in her twenties or thirties in good health and CMV-seropositive. The CDR3, as DNA: TGTGCCAGCAGGAACCTCCGGGACTGGACACAAGAGACCCAGTACTTC. This sequence encodes CASRNLRDWTQETQYF.